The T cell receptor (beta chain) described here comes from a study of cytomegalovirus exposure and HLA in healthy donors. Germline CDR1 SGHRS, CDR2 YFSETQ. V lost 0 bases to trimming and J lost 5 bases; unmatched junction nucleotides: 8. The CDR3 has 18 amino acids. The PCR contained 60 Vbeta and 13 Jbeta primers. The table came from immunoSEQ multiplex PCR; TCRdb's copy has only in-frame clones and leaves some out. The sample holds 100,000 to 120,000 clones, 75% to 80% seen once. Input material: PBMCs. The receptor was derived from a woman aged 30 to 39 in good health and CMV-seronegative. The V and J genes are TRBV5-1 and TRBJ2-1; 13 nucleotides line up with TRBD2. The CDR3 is CASSLEGLAGKIHNEQFF. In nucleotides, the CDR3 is TGCGCCAGCAGCTTGGAGGGACTAGCGGGGAAGATTCACAATGAGCAGTTCTTC.